One sample yielded the 2 T cell receptor beta chains listed below, sequenced in a study of blood T cell repertoires in COVID-19. Generated by immunoSEQ multiplex PCR, the TCRdb table keeps only in-frame clones and is missing some. The sample has 120,000 or so clones, over 70% seen once. Sequences were obtained from peripheral blood. Receptors originate from a man older than 75 with active or convalescent COVID-19.

This sequence joins TRBV9 and TRBJ1-4; 9 bases map to TRBD1. V was pared by 0 bases and J by 7 bases, with 4 bases of the junction left unmatched. The CDR3 runs to 15 residues. CDR1 SGDLS and CDR2 YYNGEE come from the germline V gene. The CDR3 loop reads CASSVDGTGFEKLFF. Written as DNA, the CDR3 is TGTGCCAGCAGCGTAGACGGGACAGGGTTTGAAAAACTGTTTTTT.

V gene TRBV29-1 combines with J gene TRBJ2-3; TRBD2 is a possible D gene (5 bases). The CDR3 has 15 amino acids. Trimming left V 1 base short and J 1 base short, with 12 bases between. Looked up from germline, CDR1 is SQVTM and CDR2 is ANQGSEA. The CDR3 nucleotides are TGCAGCGTTGAAGGTGCCGGACTCCGCACAGATACGCAGTATTTT. This translates into CSVEGAGLRTDTQYF.